A selection of T cell receptor beta chains follows, all from one sample in a study of T cells after somatic rescue of genetic block. Here immunoSEQ multiplex PCR was the method, and the copy in TCRdb shows in-frame clones only, minus some. This table holds roughly 92,000 clones, about nine tenths found once. Sequencing input: peripheral blood mononuclear cells (PBMCs). The receptors originated from a woman aged 18-30 years. The CDR3 runs from the conserved cysteine through the conserved F or W. D genes are given only for firm matches. Part of the rows lack a size; the others show once, few, many or a class for expanded clones.

TRBV2	TRBD2	TRBJ2-7	NA	CASIAGITYEQYF	TGTGCCAGCATAGCGGGAATCACCTACGAGCAGTACTTC
TRBV2	NA	TRBJ2-3	NA	CASSDFPDRPKRDTQYF	TGTGCCAGCAGTGACTTCCCGGACAGACCAAAAAGAGATACGCAGTATTTT
TRBV4-3	NA	TRBJ2-7	once	CASSQGLGQGWGYEQYF	TGCGCCAGCAGCCAAGGGCTGGGGCAGGGTTGGGGGTACGAGCAGTACTTC
TRBV2	NA	TRBJ2-1	NA	CASISAGGRTPNEQFF	TGTGCCAGCATCTCCGCTGGGGGTCGGACACCCAATGAGCAGTTCTTC
TRBV13	TRBD1	TRBJ1-5	NA	CASSSGGRGAQPQHF	TGTGCCAGCAGCTCAGGGGGCAGGGGGGCTCAGCCCCAGCATTTT
TRBV30	NA	TRBJ2-3	once	CAWNLLGTDTQYF	TGTGCCTGGAACCTTCTGGGCACAGATACGCAGTATTTT
TRBV6-1	NA	TRBJ1-2	NA	CASKPDGNYGYTF	TGTGCCAGCAAACCCGACGGGAACTATGGCTACACCTTC
TRBV18	NA	TRBJ1-2	once	CASSPLSRDYGYTF	TGTGCCAGCTCACCACTTTCCAGGGACTATGGCTACACCTTC
TRBV29-1	NA	TRBJ2-7	few	CSSTGAGTAGEQYF	TGCAGCTCAACCGGGGCCGGGACGGCTGGCGAGCAGTACTTC
TRBV5-4	TRBD1	TRBJ2-2	NA	CASSTGQGDNTGELFF	TGTGCCAGCAGCACCGGACAGGGAGATAACACCGGGGAGCTGTTTTTT
TRBV5-1	NA	TRBJ1-5	once	CASSTGLVNQPQHF	TGCGCCAGCAGCACCGGACTGGTGAATCAGCCCCAGCATTTT
TRBV6-1	NA	TRBJ1-3	NA	CASSESGDSGNTIYF	TGTGCCAGCAGTGAATCGGGGGACTCTGGAAACACCATATATTTT
TRBV4-3	NA	TRBJ2-2	NA	CASSQEPMRVSTGELFF	TGCGCCAGCAGCCAAGAGCCGATGCGAGTCAGCACCGGGGAGCTGTTTTTT
TRBV2	NA	TRBJ1-1	NA	CASPRERGTEAFF	TGTGCCAGCCCCCGGGAGCGTGGGACTGAAGCTTTCTTT
TRBV15	NA	TRBJ2-7	NA	CATSRDFGEQYF	TGTGCCACCAGCAGAGATTTCGGCGAGCAGTACTTC
TRBV5-1	TRBD2	TRBJ2-2	NA	CASMNGLAGWKTGELFF	TGCGCCAGCATGAACGGGCTAGCGGGATGGAAGACCGGGGAGCTGTTTTTT
TRBV9	NA	TRBJ1-2	NA	CASSPPEGMDYGYTF	TGTGCCAGCAGCCCACCCGAGGGGATGGACTATGGCTACACCTTC
TRBV29-1	NA	TRBJ1-1	once	CSVEVQVIMNTEAFF	TGCAGCGTTGAAGTCCAGGTTATCATGAACACTGAAGCTTTCTTT
TRBV5-6	NA	TRBJ2-3	NA	CASSLDYRRGRNSTDTQYF	TGTGCCAGCAGCTTGGACTACAGGAGAGGGCGAAACTCCACAGATACGCAGTATTTT
TRBV6-5	NA	TRBJ1-2	NA	CASSSGKGGGVYGYTF	TGTGCCAGCAGTTCCGGCAAGGGAGGGGGTGTCTATGGCTACACCTTC
TRBV2	NA	TRBJ1-5	NA	CASSGGRLGQPQHF	TGTGCCAGCAGTGGGGGCCGATTGGGTCAGCCCCAGCATTTT
TRBV11-2	NA	TRBJ1-4	once	CASSREGSNNEKLFF	TGTGCCAGCAGCCGCGAGGGGTCGAATAATGAAAAACTGTTTTTT
TRBV19	TRBD2	TRBJ2-1	NA	CASSILAGAGQFF	TGTGCCAGTAGTATACTAGCGGGGGCTGGGCAGTTCTTC
TRBV27	NA	TRBJ2-2	NA	CASRGAANTGELFF	TGTGCCAGCAGGGGCGCCGCGAACACCGGGGAGCTGTTTTTT
TRBV19	NA	TRBJ2-7	NA	CASSKQGFVNEQYF	TGTGCCAGTAGTAAGCAGGGCTTTGTTAACGAGCAGTACTTC
TRBV6-5	NA	TRBJ2-3	NA	CASRPAGGPTDTQYF	TGTGCCAGCAGACCCGCCGGGGGCCCCACAGATACGCAGTATTTT
TRBV5-1	NA	TRBJ2-7	NA	CASSWDSGYEQYF	TGCGCCAGCAGTTGGGATAGCGGCTACGAGCAGTACTTC
TRBV19	NA	TRBJ2-2	once	CASSGTFTGELFF	TGTGCCAGTAGCGGGACATTTACCGGGGAGCTGTTTTTT
TRBV5-1	TRBD2	TRBJ2-1	NA	CASSLAPPSGITTYNEQFF	TGCGCCAGCAGCTTGGCCCCCCCCAGCGGGATCACAACCTACAATGAGCAGTTCTTC
TRBV6-6	NA	TRBJ1-5	once	CASSQNQPQHF	TGTGCCAGCAGCCAAAATCAGCCCCAGCATTTT
TRBV2	NA	TRBJ1-1	NA	CASSETGMNTEAFF	TGTGCCAGCAGTGAAACAGGGATGAACACTGAAGCTTTCTTT
TRBV11-2	NA	TRBJ2-7	NA	CASSLGSEVAYEQYF	TGTGCCAGCAGCTTAGGTAGCGAAGTCGCCTACGAGCAGTACTTC
TRBV30	TRBD1	TRBJ2-3	NA	CACHGTASSTDTQYF	TGTGCCTGCCATGGGACAGCCTCTAGCACAGATACGCAGTATTTT
TRBV11-2	NA	TRBJ1-1	NA	CASSLVQVGTEAFF	TGTGCCAGCAGCTTAGTACAGGTAGGGACTGAAGCTTTCTTT
TRBV6-6	NA	TRBJ1-1	NA	CASILRPYDTEAFF	TGTGCCAGCATCCTCCGCCCCTATGATACTGAAGCTTTCTTT
TRBV4-3	TRBD2	TRBJ2-7	NA	CASSQYAGAASYEQYF	TGCGCCAGCAGCCAATACGCGGGAGCGGCCTCCTACGAGCAGTACTTC
TRBV7-9	NA	TRBJ2-7	NA	CASSLGSSVSYEQYF	TGTGCCAGCAGCTTAGGATCTAGCGTCTCCTACGAGCAGTACTTC
TRBV9	TRBD1	TRBJ2-3	NA	CASSPRQGRPDTQYF	TGTGCCAGCAGCCCACGACAGGGGAGGCCAGATACGCAGTATTTT
TRBV11-2	NA	TRBJ2-7	NA	CASSLGTFATYEQYF	TGTGCCAGCAGCTTAGGCACGTTCGCAACCTACGAGCAGTACTTC
TRBV5-1	NA	TRBJ2-1	NA	CASSLWGRNEQFF	TGCGCCAGCAGCTTGTGGGGACGGAATGAGCAGTTCTTC
TRBV27	NA	TRBJ2-7	NA	CASSLSAGARYEQYF	TGTGCCAGCAGTTTATCGGCAGGGGCGCGCTACGAGCAGTACTTC
TRBV19	NA	TRBJ2-3	NA	CASSRVGTDTQYF	TGTGCCAGTAGCCGGGTGGGCACAGATACGCAGTATTTT
TRBV30	NA	TRBJ2-3	NA	CAWSGGVGPDTQYF	TGTGCCTGGAGTGGGGGGGTGGGCCCAGATACGCAGTATTTT
TRBV5-4	TRBD2	TRBJ2-3	NA	CASSTAGRADTQYF	TGTGCCAGCAGCACTGCGGGGAGGGCAGATACGCAGTATTTT
TRBV4-3	NA	TRBJ1-5	once	CASSQDRANQPQHF	TGCGCCAGCAGCCAAGATCGAGCAAATCAGCCCCAGCATTTT
TRBV19	TRBD2	TRBJ2-7	NA	CASSPGTSGSSDEQYF	TGTGCCAGTAGTCCCGGGACTAGCGGGAGTAGCGACGAGCAGTACTTC
TRBV18	TRBD2	TRBJ2-1	NA	CASSLSRWAGDSYNEQFF	TGTGCCAGCTCATTATCCCGATGGGCGGGAGATTCCTACAATGAGCAGTTCTTC
TRBV6-1	TRBD2	TRBJ2-7	NA	CASSERLAGGREQYF	TGTGCCAGCAGTGAGCGACTAGCGGGAGGCCGCGAGCAGTACTTC
TRBV10-3	NA	TRBJ1-1	NA	CAISEQTNTEAFF	TGTGCCATCAGTGAACAAACGAACACTGAAGCTTTCTTT
TRBV27	TRBD2	TRBJ2-5	once	CASSFGGSVTQYF	TGTGCCAGCAGTTTTGGCGGGAGTGTGACCCAGTACTTC
TRBV11-2	NA	TRBJ2-7	once	CASSSRDGSAAYEQYF	TGTGCCAGCAGCTCGCGAGACGGCTCCGCGGCCTACGAGCAGTACTTC